The 10 T cell receptor beta chains below come from one sample, sequenced in a study of blood T cell repertoires in COVID-19. Assay: immunoSEQ multiplex PCR; the TCRdb copy retains only in-frame clones and omits some. Of 100,000 or so clones listed, 85% are singletons. Material for sequencing was peripheral blood. The receptors were gathered from a woman in her 70s with active or convalescent COVID-19.

The chain couples TRBV6-2 or TRBV6-3 to TRBJ2-5; 7 nucleotides align to TRBD2. V dropped 6 bases and J dropped 5; count of bases not matched to a gene: 18. From germline, CDR1 is MNHEY and CDR2 SVGEGT. This CDR3 has 17 residues. The CDR3 region is CASSRASQGGRMETQYF. The CDR3 nucleotides read TGTGCCAGCAGCCGAGCATCTCAGGGCGGGAGAATGGAGACCCAGTACTTC.

The chain carries TRBV5-4 and TRBJ2-1, with TRBD2 matching 7 bases. The CDR3 consists of 16 residues. The germline CDR1 and CDR2 sequences are SGHNT and YYREEE (reference sequence). Trimming cost V 2 bases and J 8 bases; bases outside gene matches: 13. CDR3 loop: CASSFLRGGRRHEQFF. As DNA, the CDR3 is TGTGCCAGCAGCTTTCTTCGCGGGGGTCGACGCCATGAGCAGTTCTTC.

The chain links TRBV7-8 to TRBJ1-3; unclear D gene. The CDR3 is made up of 14 amino acids. The V end was cut by 1 base, the J end by 0 bases, with 4 bases between. Per germline, CDR1 SGHVS and CDR2 FQNEAQ. CDR3 sequence reads: CASSLEASGNTIYF. The CDR3 bases are TGTGCCAGCAGCTTAGAAGCCTCTGGAAACACCATATATTTT.

The genes are TRBV4-2 and TRBJ2-3; 11 bases match TRBD2. Trimming removed 0 bases from V and 4 bases from J; junction bases left unmatched: 6. The CDR3 is 17 residues long. Germline V gene data show CDR1 as LGHNA and CDR2 as YNFKEQ. The CDR3 DNA sequence: TGTGCCAGCAGCCAAGATCTAAGACTAGCGGGGTCAGATACGCAGTATTTT. It yields the protein CASSQDLRLAGSDTQYF.

The chain employs TRBV19 and TRBJ2-1; TRBD2 aligns across 11 bases. With V trimmed by 8 bases and J by 10 bases, 13 bases remained unmatched. The CDR3 extends over 15 amino acids. CDR1 and CDR2 from the germline V gene are LNHDA and SQIVND (reference sequence). The CDR3 sequence is CASRPLSGGASEQFF. As DNA, the CDR3 is TGTGCCAGTCGGCCTCTTAGCGGGGGGGCTAGCGAGCAGTTCTTC.

The count of this clone is one. This chain links TRBV19 with TRBJ2-3, with TRBD2 matching over 9 bases. With V trimmed by 2 bases and J by 5 bases, 5 bases remained unmatched. The germline CDR1 and CDR2 sequences are LNHDA and SQIVND (reference sequence). The CDR3 extends over 15 amino acids. The CDR3 sequence is CASSISGRRGDTQYF. The CDR3 nucleotides are TGTGCCAGTAGTATAAGCGGGAGGCGTGGAGATACGCAGTATTTT.

This chain links TRBV5-1 with TRBJ1-1; D remains ambiguous. This CDR3 is built from 13 residues. V was shortened by 0 bases and J by 5 bases, with 8 bases between the two germline ends. The germline V gene has CDR1 SGHRS and CDR2 YFSETQ. In DNA form, the CDR3 reads TGCGCCAGCAGCTTGGTACCGGGTACTGAAGCTTTCTTT. Translation gives CASSLVPGTEAFF. The complete variable domain, with remaining parts taken from reference TRBV5-1 and TRBJ1-1, reads KAGVTQTPRYLIKTRGQQVTLSCSPISGHRSVSWYQQTPGQGLQFLFEYFSETQRNKGNFPGRFSGRQFSNSRSEMNVSTLELGDSALYLCASSLVPGTEAFFGQGTRLTVV.

This clone was recorded once. The chain couples TRBV3-1 (or the pseudogene TRBV3-2) to TRBJ2-1; possibly TRBD2 for D (5 bases). V was pared by 4 bases and J by 0 bases, with 10 bases between. Germline loops: CDR1 LGHDT, CDR2 YNNKEL (reference sequence). The CDR3 consists of 15 residues. The CDR3 loop is CASSPGWRSYNEQFF. In DNA form, the CDR3 reads TGTGCCAGCAGCCCGGGATGGCGCTCCTACAATGAGCAGTTCTTC.

The rearrangement uses TRBV7-2 and TRBJ2-3, with a possible D match to TRBD1 (6 bases). V was cut by 5 bases and J by 5 bases, with 11 bases left in between. The germline V gene encodes CDR1 SGHTA and CDR2 FQGNSA. This CDR3 spans 13 amino acids. CDR3 coding DNA: TGTGCCAGCAGCGTGGGACATCAAGATACGCAGTATTTT. Amino acid sequence: CASSVGHQDTQYF.

This rearrangement joins TRBV19 to TRBJ1-1, with D perhaps TRBD1 (5 bases). Germline lookup yields CDR1 LNHDA and CDR2 SQIVND (reference sequence). Deletions cut 5 bases from V and 3 bases from J, with 13 bases between. The CDR3 totals 14 residues. CDR3 coding DNA: TGTGCCAGTAGTTTGGTGGGAGGGGACACTGAAGCTTTCTTT. Translating it yields CASSLVGGDTEAFF.